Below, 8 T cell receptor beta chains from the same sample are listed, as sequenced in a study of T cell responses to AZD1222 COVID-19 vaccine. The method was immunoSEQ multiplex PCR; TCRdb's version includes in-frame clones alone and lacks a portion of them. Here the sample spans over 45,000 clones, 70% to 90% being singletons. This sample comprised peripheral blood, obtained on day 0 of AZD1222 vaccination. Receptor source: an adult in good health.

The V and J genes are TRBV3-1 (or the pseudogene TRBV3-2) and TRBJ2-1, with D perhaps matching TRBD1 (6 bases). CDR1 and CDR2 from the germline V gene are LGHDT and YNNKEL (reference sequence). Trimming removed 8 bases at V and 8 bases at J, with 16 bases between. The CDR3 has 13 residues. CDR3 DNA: TGTGCCAGCCGACCCTCAGGGGTCGATGAGCAGTTCTTC. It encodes CASRPSGVDEQFF.

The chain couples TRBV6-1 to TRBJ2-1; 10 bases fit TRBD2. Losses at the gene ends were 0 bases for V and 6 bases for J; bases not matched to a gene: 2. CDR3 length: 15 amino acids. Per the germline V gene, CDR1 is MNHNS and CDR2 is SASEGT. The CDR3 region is CASSEAAGGSNEQFF. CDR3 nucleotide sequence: TGTGCCAGCAGTGAAGCAGCGGGAGGGAGCAATGAGCAGTTCTTC.

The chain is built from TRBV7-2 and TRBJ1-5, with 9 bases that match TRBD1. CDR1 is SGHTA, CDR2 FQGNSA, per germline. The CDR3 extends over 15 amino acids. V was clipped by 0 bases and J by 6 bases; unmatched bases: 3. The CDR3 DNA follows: TGTGCCAGCAGCTTAGCCACAGGGGGCGGTCAGCCCCAGCATTTT. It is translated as CASSLATGGGQPQHF.

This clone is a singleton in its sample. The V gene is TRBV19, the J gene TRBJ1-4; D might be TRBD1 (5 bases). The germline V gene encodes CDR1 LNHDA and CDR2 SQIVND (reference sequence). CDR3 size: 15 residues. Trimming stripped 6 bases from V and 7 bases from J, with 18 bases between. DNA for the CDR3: TGTGCCAGTAGGGGAAGGGACGAAGATCGTGAAAAACTGTTTTTT. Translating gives CASRGRDEDREKLFF.

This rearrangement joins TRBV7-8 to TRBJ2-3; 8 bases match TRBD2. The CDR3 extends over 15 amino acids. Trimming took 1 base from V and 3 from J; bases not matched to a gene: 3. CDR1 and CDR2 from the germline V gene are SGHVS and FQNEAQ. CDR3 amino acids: CASSLGRGVTDTQYF. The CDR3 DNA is TGTGCCAGCAGCTTAGGGCGGGGGGTGACAGATACGCAGTATTTT.

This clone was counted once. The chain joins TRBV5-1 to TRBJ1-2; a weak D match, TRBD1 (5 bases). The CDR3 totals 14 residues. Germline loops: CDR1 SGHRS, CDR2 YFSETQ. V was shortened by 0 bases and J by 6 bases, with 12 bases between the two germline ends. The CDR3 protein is CASSLERGANGYTF. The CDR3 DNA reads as TGCGCCAGCAGCTTGGAAAGGGGCGCAAATGGCTACACCTTC.

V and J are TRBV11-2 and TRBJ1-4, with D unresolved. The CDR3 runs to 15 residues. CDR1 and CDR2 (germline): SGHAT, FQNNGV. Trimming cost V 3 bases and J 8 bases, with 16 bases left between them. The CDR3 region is CASSLLGSIGEKLFF. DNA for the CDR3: TGTGCCAGCAGCTTGCTGGGATCCATCGGCGAAAAACTGTTTTTT.

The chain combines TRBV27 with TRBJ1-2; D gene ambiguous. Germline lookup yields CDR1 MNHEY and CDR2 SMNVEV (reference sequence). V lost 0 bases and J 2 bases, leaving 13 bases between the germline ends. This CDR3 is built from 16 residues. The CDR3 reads CASSLSPLDGNYGYTF. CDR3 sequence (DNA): TGTGCCAGCAGTTTATCACCCCTCGACGGGAACTATGGCTACACCTTC.